This T cell receptor (beta chain) was captured in a study of blood T cell repertoires in COVID-19. Study overall: Samples taken during acute and convalescent COVID-19 were collected in the United States, Italy and Spain. PBMCs, B-cell-depleted T cells, or T cells were the source of the cDNA or gDNA that made up the material.

Germline CDR1 and CDR2: SGHNT and YYREEE (reference sequence). V was shortened by 5 bases and J by 0 bases, with 17 bases between the two germline ends. This CDR3 has 17 residues. As processed by the authors: Using reference gene primer amplification, nucleated cell counts were estimated. TCRdb keeps only in-frame clones here, not all; method: immunoSEQ multiplex PCR. V and J calls and clone size are those listed in that table; D and trimming were worked out from the DNA. This sample carries roughly 68,000 clones, under 85% of them seen once, and the ten largest clones take roughly a tenth. This TCR came from a woman in her forties or fifties with acute or convalescent COVID-19. V usage is TRBV5-4 and J usage is TRBJ2-2; D is perhaps TRBD1 (5 bases). Sequencing was performed on peripheral blood. CDR3 loop: CASSLHGDRSNTGELFF. The CDR3 DNA reads TGTGCCAGCAGTCTACATGGCGACAGATCGAACACCGGGGAGCTGTTTTTT.